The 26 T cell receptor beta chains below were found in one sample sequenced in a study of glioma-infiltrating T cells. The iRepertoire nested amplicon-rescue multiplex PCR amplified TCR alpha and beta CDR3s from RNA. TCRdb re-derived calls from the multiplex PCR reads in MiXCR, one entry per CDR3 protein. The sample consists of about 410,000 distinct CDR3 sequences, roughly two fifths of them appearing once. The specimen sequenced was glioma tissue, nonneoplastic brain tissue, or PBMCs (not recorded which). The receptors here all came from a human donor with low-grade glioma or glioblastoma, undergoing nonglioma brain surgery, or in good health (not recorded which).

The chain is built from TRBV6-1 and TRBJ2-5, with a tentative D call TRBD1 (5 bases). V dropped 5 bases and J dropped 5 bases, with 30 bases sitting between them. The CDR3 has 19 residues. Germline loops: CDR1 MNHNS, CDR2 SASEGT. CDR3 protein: CASSSSLLSQGFWWETQYF. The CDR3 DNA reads TGTGCCAGCAGTTCGAGCTTACTATCTCAGGGATTTTGGTGGGAGACCCAGTACTTC.

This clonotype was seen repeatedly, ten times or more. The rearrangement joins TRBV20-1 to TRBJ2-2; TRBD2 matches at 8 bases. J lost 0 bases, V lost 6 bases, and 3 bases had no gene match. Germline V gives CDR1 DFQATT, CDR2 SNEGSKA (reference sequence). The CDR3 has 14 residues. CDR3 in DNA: TGCAGTGCAATACTAGCGGCGAACACCGGGGAGCTGTTTTTT. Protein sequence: CSAILAANTGELFF.

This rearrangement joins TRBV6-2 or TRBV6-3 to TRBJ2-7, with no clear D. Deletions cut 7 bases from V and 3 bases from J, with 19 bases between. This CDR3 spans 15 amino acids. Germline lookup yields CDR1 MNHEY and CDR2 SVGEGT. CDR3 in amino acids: CASKVGRTLIYEQYF. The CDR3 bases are TGTGCCAGCAAGGTAGGAAGGACCCTAATCTACGAGCAGTACTTC.

The CDR3 sequence is CSARGRNEQFF. Written as DNA, the CDR3 is TGCAGTGCTAGAGGCCGGAATGAGCAGTTCTTC. The chain joins TRBV20-1 to TRBJ2-1; D unresolved. This CDR3 has 11 residues. V lost 1 base, J lost 7 bases, and 5 bases lay in between. CDR1 and CDR2 (germline): DFQATT, SNEGSKA (reference sequence).

The CDR3 region has the DNA TGCGCCAGCAGCTTGGAACCAACGGCGCAGTCAGGAAACACCATATATTTT. Amino acids: CASSLEPTAQSGNTIYF. This chain connects TRBV5-1 to TRBJ1-3; D is unresolved. Trimming took off 0 bases at V and 4 bases at J, with 17 bases between the two ends. Per germline, CDR1 SGHRS and CDR2 YFSETQ. The CDR3 consists of 17 residues.

This CDR3 reads CASSHSSSDRDDEQYF. In DNA, the CDR3 is TGCGCCAGCAGCCACTCGTCATCGGACAGGGATGACGAGCAGTACTTC. This chain links TRBV4-1 with TRBJ2-7; 8 bases align to TRBD1. This CDR3 has 16 residues. Losses at the gene ends were 3 bases for V and 5 bases for J; bases not matched to a gene: 12. Germline assignment: CDR1 MGHRA and CDR2 YSYEKL.

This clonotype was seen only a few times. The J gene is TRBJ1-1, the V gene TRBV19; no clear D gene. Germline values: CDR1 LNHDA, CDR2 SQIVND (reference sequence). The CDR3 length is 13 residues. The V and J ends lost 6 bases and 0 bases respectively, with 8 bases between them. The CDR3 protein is CASSAYMNTEAFF. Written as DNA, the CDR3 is TGTGCCAGTAGCGCATACATGAACACTGAAGCTTTCTTT. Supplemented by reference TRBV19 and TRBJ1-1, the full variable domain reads DGGITQSPKYLFRKEGQNVTLSCEQNLNHDAMYWYRQDPGQGLRLIYYSQIVNDFQKGDIAEGYSVSREKKESFPLTVTSAQKNPTAFYLCASSAYMNTEAFFGQGTRLTVV.

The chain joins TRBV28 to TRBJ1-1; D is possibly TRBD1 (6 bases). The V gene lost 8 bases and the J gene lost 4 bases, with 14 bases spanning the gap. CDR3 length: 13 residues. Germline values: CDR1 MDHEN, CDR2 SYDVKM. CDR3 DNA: TGTGCCAGCGGTCTACAGGGATCCACTGAAGCTTTCTTT. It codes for CASGLQGSTEAFF.

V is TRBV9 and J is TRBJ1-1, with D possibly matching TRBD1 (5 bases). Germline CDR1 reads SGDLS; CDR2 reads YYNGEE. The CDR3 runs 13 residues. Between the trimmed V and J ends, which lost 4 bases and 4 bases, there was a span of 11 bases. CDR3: CASSSRQFTEAFF. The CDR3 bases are TGTGCCAGCAGCTCTCGACAGTTCACTGAAGCTTTCTTT.

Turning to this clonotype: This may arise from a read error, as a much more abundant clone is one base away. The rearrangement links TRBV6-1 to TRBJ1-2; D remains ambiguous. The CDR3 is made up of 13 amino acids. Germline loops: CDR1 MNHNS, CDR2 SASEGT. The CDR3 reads CASSDLRGYGCTF. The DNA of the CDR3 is TGTGCCAGCAGTGACCTAAGAGGCTATGGCTGCACCTTC.

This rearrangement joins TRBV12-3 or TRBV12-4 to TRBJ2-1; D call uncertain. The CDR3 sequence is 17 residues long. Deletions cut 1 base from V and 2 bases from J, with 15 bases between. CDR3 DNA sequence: TGTGCCAGCAGTTTAGGTCTGGACGCCAGAACCTACAATGAGCAGTTCTTC. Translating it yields CASSLGLDARTYNEQFF.

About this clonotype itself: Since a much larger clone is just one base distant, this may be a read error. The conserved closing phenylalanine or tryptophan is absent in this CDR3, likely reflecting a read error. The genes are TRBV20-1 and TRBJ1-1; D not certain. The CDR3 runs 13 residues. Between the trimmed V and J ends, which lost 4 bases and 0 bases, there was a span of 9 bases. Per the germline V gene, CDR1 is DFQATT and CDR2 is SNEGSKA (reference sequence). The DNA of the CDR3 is TGCAGTGCTAAGTCAGATATGAACACTGAAGCTTTCTCT. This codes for CSAKSDMNTEAFS.

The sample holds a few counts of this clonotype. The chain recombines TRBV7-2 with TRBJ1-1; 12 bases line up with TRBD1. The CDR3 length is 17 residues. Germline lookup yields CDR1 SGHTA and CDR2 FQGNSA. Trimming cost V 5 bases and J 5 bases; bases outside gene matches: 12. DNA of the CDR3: TGTGCCAGCAGCCCCGGGACAGGGGGCCCCATTTGGACTGAAGCTTTCTTT. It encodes CASSPGTGGPIWTEAFF.

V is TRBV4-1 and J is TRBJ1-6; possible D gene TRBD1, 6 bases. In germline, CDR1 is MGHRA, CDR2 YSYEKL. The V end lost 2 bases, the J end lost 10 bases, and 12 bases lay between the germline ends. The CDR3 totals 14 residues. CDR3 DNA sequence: TGCGCCAGCAGCCAAAGGGGGTTCGAGTCACCCCTCCACTTT. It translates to CASSQRGFESPLHF.

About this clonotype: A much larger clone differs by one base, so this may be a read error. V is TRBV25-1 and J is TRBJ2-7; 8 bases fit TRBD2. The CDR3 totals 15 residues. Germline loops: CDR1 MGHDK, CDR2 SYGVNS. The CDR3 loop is CSSTLSGTPSYEQYF. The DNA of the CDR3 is TGTTCCAGCACCCTTAGCGGGACTCCCTCCTACGAGCAGTACTTC.

CDR3 in amino acids: CSVEGIGSNEQYF. CDR3 sequence (DNA): TGCAGCGTTGAGGGTATCGGATCGAACGAGCAGTACTTC. The V and J genes are TRBV29-1 and TRBJ2-7; D remains ambiguous. V was cut by 3 bases and J by 5 bases, with 14 bases left in between. CDR3 length equals 13 residues. Germline lookup yields CDR1 SQVTM and CDR2 ANQGSEA.

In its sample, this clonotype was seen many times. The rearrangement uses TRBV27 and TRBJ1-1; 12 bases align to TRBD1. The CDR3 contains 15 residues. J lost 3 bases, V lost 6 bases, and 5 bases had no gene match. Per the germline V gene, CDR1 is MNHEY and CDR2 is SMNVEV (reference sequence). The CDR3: CASSPRDRGHTEAFF. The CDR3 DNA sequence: TGTGCCAGCAGCCCGAGGGACAGGGGGCACACTGAAGCTTTCTTT.

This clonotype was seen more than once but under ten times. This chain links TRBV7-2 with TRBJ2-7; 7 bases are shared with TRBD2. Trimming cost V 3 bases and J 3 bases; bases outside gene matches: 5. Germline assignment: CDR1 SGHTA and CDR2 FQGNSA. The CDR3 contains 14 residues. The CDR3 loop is CASSFQRGVYEQYF. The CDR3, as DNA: TGTGCCAGCAGCTTTCAGCGGGGAGTCTACGAGCAGTACTTC.

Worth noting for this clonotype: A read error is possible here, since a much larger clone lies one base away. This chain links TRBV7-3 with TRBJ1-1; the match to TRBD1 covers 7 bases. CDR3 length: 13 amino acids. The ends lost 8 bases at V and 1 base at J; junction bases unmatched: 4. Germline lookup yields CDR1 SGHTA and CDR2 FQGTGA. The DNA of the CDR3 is TGTGCCAGCGGCTGGGACAGGAACACTGAAGCTTTCTTT. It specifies CASGWDRNTEAFF.

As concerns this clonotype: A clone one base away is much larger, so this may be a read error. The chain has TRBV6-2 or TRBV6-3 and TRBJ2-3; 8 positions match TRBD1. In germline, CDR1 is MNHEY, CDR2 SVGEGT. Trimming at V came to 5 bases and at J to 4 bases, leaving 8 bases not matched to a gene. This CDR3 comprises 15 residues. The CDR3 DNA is TGTGCCAGCAGTCGGGCAGGGGGCGAGGCAGATACGCAGTATTTT. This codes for CASSRAGGEADTQYF.

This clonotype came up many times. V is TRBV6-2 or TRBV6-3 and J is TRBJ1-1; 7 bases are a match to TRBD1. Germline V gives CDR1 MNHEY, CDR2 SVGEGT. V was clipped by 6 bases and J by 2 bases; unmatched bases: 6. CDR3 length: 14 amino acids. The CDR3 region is CASSPGQDNTEAFF. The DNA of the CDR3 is TGTGCCAGCAGCCCTGGACAGGATAACACTGAAGCTTTCTTT.

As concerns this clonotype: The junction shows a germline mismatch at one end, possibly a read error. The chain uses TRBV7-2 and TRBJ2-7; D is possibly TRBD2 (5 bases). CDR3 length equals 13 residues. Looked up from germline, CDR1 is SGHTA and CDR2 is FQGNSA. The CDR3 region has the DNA TGTGCCGGCAGCTCAAGCGGCTCCTACGAGCAGTACTTC. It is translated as CAGSSSGSYEQYF.

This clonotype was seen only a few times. The CDR3 loop reads CASSPPGRGNEKLFF. The CDR3 bases are TGTGCCAGCAGTCCCCCGGGACGGGGGAATGAAAAACTGTTTTTT. The chain combines TRBV28 with TRBJ1-4; possible D gene TRBD1, 5 bases. CDR1 and CDR2 (germline): MDHEN, SYDVKM. This CDR3 is built from 15 residues. V shed 5 bases and J shed 5 bases, with 15 bases lying between them. The variable domain in full, completed from reference TRBV28 and TRBJ1-4, reads DVKVTQSSRYLVKRTGEKVFLECVQDMDHENMFWYRQDPGLGLRLIYFSYDVKMKEKGDIPEGYSVSREKKERFSLILESASTNQTSMYLCASSPPGRGNEKLFFGSGTQLSVL.

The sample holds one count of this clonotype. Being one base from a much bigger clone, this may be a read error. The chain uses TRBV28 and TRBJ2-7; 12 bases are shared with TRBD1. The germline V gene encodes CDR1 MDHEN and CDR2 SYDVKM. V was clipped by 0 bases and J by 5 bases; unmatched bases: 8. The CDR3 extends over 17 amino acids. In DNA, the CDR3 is TGTGCCAGCAGTTTATGGGGGACAGGGGGCCTTGGGGACGAGCAGTACTTC. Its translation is CASSLWGTGGLGDEQYF.

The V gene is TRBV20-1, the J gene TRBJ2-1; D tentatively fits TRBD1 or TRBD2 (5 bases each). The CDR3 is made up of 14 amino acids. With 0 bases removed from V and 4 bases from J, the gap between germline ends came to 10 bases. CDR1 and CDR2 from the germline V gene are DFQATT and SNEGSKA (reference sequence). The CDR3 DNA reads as TGCAGTGCTAGAGATGGGGACGGGTACAATGAGCAGTTCTTC. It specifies CSARDGDGYNEQFF.

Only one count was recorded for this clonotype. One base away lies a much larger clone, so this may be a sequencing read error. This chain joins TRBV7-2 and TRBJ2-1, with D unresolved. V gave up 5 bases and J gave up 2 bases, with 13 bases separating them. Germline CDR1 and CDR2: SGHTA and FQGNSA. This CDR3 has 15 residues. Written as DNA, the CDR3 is TGTGCCAGCAGCGCAAACTCCAGGACCTACAATGAGCAGTTCTTC. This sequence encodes CASSANSRTYNEQFF.